This TCR beta chain emerged from a study of a mutant IDH1 vaccine in newly diagnosed glioma. About the research overall: Patients arrived already treated with radiotherapy, temozolomide, or both, most having had both.

As to this clone: Antigen: not known.

With 0 bases removed from V and 1 base from J, the gap between germline ends came to 13 bases. The CDR3 is made up of 16 amino acids. In germline, CDR1 is SGHDT, CDR2 YYEEEE. As for time point: week 23, last vaccination. Each dose delivered 300 ug of mutant IDH1 20-mer peptide subcutaneously with imiquimod. TCRdb keeps only in-frame clones here, not all; method: immunoSEQ multiplex PCR. The sample holds some 38,000 clones; roughly 79% are singletons and the top ten take over 4.5%. The genes are TRBV5-6 and TRBJ2-5; possibly TRBD1 for D (6 bases). The input for sequencing was PBMCs, taken from a glioma patient whose treatment included an IDH1 peptide vaccine. This TCR came from a man in his forties with glioma. The CDR3 bases are TGTGCCAGCAGCTTGGATCCAGGGGTTGTCCAAGAGACCCAGTACTTC. Protein product: CASSLDPGVVQETQYF.